This entry concerns a single TCR beta chain. The sample originates from a study of blood T cell repertoires in COVID-19. Germline values: CDR1 LNHDA, CDR2 SQIVND (reference sequence). The CDR3 is 12 residues long. The V end lost 6 bases, the J end lost 6 bases, and 8 bases lay between the germline ends. Repertoires were generated with immunoSEQ multiplex PCR, while TCRdb's copy carries only in-frame clones and drops some. The sample yields roughly 280,000 clones, over 80% seen once. The genes are TRBV19 and TRBJ2-2, with D tentatively TRBD2 (6 bases). Sequencing was carried out using peripheral blood. The TCR comes from a man in his 60s who had recovered from COVID-19. CDR3 sequence reads: CASRRDSGELFF. Here the CDR3 DNA reads TGTGCCAGTAGGCGGGATTCCGGGGAGCTGTTTTTT.